This T cell receptor (beta chain) was sequenced for a study of patients and donors after allogeneic stem cell transplantation. The V end was cut by 6 bases, the J end by 6 bases, with 21 bases between. Germline values: CDR1 DFQATT, CDR2 SNEGSKA (reference sequence). The CDR3 contains 14 residues. This clonotype has more than one count but fewer than ten. TCRdb reprocessed the RT-PCR reads via MiXCR and lists one record per CDR3 protein. The sample consists of about a million distinct CDR3 sequences, 15% to 20% of them appearing once. The chain couples TRBV20-1 to TRBJ2-7; perhaps TRBD2 as D (6 bases). The TCR sequence derives from a human donor who was either an allogeneic HSCT recipient or a stem cell or donor lymphocyte infusion donor (not recorded which). It is not recorded whose cells these are; they may come from a transplant donor. Sequenced material: blood, either unsorted or a sorted T cell fraction (not recorded which). The CDR3 DNA reads as TGCAGTGCCCGGGGTGCGGGAAGTCTCGGCGAGCAGTACTTC. Encoded protein: CSARGAGSLGEQYF.